The clone carrying this T cell receptor beta chain has only a few counts. The antigen is unknown. These data belong to a study of CD8 T cells in ankylosing spondylitis. Findings and caveats of the study: A motif in TCR beta, a set of eight highly homologous variants, appeared characteristic of ankylosing spondylitis blood. Reactive arthritis synovial fluid and blood previously showed some of these motif variants.

Via MiXCR, TCRdb re-called the 5' RACE reads, giving one row per CDR3 protein. The top ten hold about 20% of the sample, which has about 700,000 distinct CDR3 sequences, 19% seen once. The sequencing sample was made of blood, either unsorted or a sorted T cell fraction (not recorded which). This receptor was obtained from a male donor with ankylosing spondylitis.

In DNA form, the CDR3 reads TGTGCCAGCAGATTAAGCTCCTACAATGAGCAGTTCTTC. It codes for CASRLSSYNEQFF. The chain carries TRBV7-2 and TRBJ2-1; no firm D call. The ends were cut back, 6 bases at V and 0 bases at J, with 6 bases in the middle. The CDR3 loop spans 13 amino acids. Germline CDR1 and CDR2: SGHTA and FQGNSA.